This note documents a single T cell receptor beta chain sequence. Its antigen remains undetermined. Base qualities are missing; no much larger clone stands one base away. The junction carries 20 bases between V and J, which are trimmed by 6 bases and 2 bases respectively. The CDR3 has 17 amino acids, counting the end cysteine and phenylalanine. CDR3 DNA only is kept here, 51 bases in frame from base 1. CDR1 and CDR2, looked up from the germline V gene (reference sequence), are MNHEY and SMNVEV. This entry is derived from a study of molecular identifiers for immune sequencing clone quantification (dated by TCRdb to about 2018). Describing the broader study: In a replicate experiment, RNA from around 20,000 or 100,000 naive CD8 T cells was split into five aliquots, four of which were sequenced. The study was a methods study using CD8 T cells to benchmark molecular-identifier clustering-based TCR repertoire sequencing (MIDCIRS) and TCR RNA copy counting. Broader findings and caveats from the paper: In CMV-specific effector cells, over 97% of molecules were held by clones above 20 RNA copies, whereas under 1% of molecules were held by such clones in naive cells. Highly expanded clone sizes could be underestimated because identical TCR molecules may share a barcode. Spiked-in Jurkat TCR RNA equivalent to a single cell was reported to be detectable even among 850,000 to 1,000,000 naive CD8 T cells. When barcode sub-clustering was omitted, TCR diversity was inflated by chimeric consensus sequences, with chimeras reaching as high as 47%. The naive libraries included spiked-in Jurkat TCR RNA (more than nine copies' worth), and this Jurkat TCR RNA is not part of the donor repertoire. Modeling indicated about 3 TCR RNA copies recovered per cell, compared with around 10 by digital PCR, which implies a capture efficiency of approximately 31%.

Libraries of naive CD8 T cells were generated from roughly 18,000 to 920,000 sorted cells, with 10%, 30% or 50% of the purified RNA used. On a BD FACSAria II, naive CD8 T cells were FACS-sorted as CD8+CD4-CCR7+CD45RA+ and collected into RLT Plus buffer. To test detection sensitivity, Jurkat RNA equivalent to about ten TCR copies was spiked into samples of about 19,000-1,000,000 naive CD8 T cells. Enrichment of CD8 T cells was performed with RosetteSep CD8+ T Cell Enrichment Cocktail and Ficoll-Paque, after which ACK red cell lysis was carried out. Libraries were constructed by PCR. Sequencing relied on a NextSeq 500. Bulk TCR libraries were made following a previously described method, with the TCR primers given in Table S5. Total RNA was purified with the Qiagen AllPrep DNA/RNA kit. Before analysis, reads from multiple sequencing runs of the same library were pooled. The study's processing was this. Only reads with exact TCR constant sequence were kept, trimmed to 150 nt, and grouped by their 12-nt molecular barcodes. Reads within each barcode group were sub-clustered using a 15% Levenshtein threshold, and quality-weighted consensus sequences were constructed for each RNA molecule. Non-functional sequences were filtered out, along with any lower-count sequence sitting one edit away from another sequence. Based on fitting two negative binomial distributions, any barcode sub-cluster with under 20% of the maximum read count was discarded. The public reads were reprocessed in TCRdb via fastp at Q25 and MiXCR, keeping in-frame beta chains. When rows share a CDR3 protein, they turn into one entry using the most common DNA and genes. Clone size and V and J calls follow TCRdb, not the original study. Counted in this sample were some 590,000 distinct CDR3 sequences; about 25% of them appeared once. The ten top clones hold about 0.84% of the sample.

Sequencing input: naive CD8+ T cells from blood, with Jurkat cell RNA spiked in. In light of the paper, this sample's cell subset or site label describes: FACS-sorted CD8+CD4-CCR7+CD45RA+ naive T cells. The sequence was collected from a human donor in good health. Some libraries in this study had Jurkat cell RNA spiked in. Here the chain combines TRBV27 and TRBJ1-3; TRBD1 is a possible D gene, resting on 5 matching bases. The CDR3 corresponds to CASSPGGLGWPGNTIYF. The DNA is as follows: TGTGCCAGCAGCCCTGGGGGGTTGGGGTGGCCTGGAAACACCATATATTTT.